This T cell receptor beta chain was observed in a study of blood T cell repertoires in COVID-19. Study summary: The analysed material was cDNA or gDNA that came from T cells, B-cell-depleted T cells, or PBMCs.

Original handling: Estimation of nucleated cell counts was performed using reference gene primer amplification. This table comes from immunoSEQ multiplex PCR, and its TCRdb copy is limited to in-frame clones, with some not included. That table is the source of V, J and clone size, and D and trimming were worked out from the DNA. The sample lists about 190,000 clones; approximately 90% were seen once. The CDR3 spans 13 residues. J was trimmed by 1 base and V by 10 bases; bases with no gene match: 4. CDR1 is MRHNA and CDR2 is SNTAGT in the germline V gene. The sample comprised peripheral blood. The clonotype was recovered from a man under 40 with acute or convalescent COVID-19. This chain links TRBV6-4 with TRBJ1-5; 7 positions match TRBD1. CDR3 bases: TGTGCCACCCCGGGACAGAGCAATCAGCCCCAGCATTTT. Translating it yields CATPGQSNQPQHF.